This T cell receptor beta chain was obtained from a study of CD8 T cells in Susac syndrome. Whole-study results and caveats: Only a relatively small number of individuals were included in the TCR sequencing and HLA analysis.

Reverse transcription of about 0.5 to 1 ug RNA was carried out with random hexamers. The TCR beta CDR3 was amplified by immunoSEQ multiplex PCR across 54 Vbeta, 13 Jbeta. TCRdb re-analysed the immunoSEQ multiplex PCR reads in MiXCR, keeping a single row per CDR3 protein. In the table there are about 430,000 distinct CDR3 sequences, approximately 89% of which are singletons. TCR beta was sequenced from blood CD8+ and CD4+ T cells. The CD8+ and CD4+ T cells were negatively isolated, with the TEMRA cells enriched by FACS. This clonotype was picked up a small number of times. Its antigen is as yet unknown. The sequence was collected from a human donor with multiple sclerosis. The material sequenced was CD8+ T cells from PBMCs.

The CDR3 loop reads CASSQFAGLAGNEQFF. The DNA for the CDR3 is TGTGCCAGCAGCCAATTCGCGGGACTAGCGGGAAACGAGCAGTTCTTC. The chain carries TRBV3-1 and TRBJ2-1; the match to TRBD2 covers 13 bases. The length of the CDR3 is 16 residues. In germline, CDR1 is LGHDT, CDR2 YNNKEL (reference sequence). V shed 2 bases and J 10 bases; nucleotides not matched to a gene: 8.